The 23 T cell receptor beta chains in this list originate from one sample, sequenced in a study of blood T cell repertoires in COVID-19. Only in-frame clones appear in the TCRdb table, and some are missing; sequencing was by immunoSEQ multiplex PCR. Here the sample spans more than 110,000 clones, approximately 90% being singletons. Source material: peripheral blood. The source of these receptors is a man in his 60s with active or convalescent COVID-19.

As regards this clone: In the same sample, other DNA sequences code for this CDR3. This chain joins TRBV3-1 (or the pseudogene TRBV3-2) and TRBJ2-2; D possibly corresponds to TRBD1 (5 bases). V was trimmed by 4 bases and J by 0 bases, leaving 9 bases between them. From germline, CDR1 is LGHDT and CDR2 YNNKEL (reference sequence). This CDR3 has 15 amino acids. Here the CDR3 reads CASSLGQTNTGELFF. In DNA form, the CDR3 reads TGTGCCAGCAGCCTAGGACAAACGAACACCGGGGAGCTGTTTTTT.

The chain combines TRBV2 with TRBJ1-1; D uncertain. The CDR3 totals 13 residues. V was clipped by 8 bases and J by 3 bases, with 13 bases between them. Germline V gene lookup returns CDR1 SNHLY and CDR2 FYNNEI. The CDR3 DNA sequence: TGTGCCAGCTTCGTGTGGGAGGACACTGAAGCTTTCTTT. The encoded protein is CASFVWEDTEAFF.

The count of this clone is one. V and J are TRBV5-8 and TRBJ1-1, with 8 positions matching TRBD1. The CDR3 runs to 14 residues. Trimming took 5 bases from V and 2 from J; bases not matched to a gene: 5. Per germline, CDR1 SGHTS and CDR2 YDEGEE. The CDR3 bases are TGTGCCAGCAGGAAGACAGGGGACAACACTGAAGCTTTCTTT. Its translation is CASRKTGDNTEAFF.

This chain links TRBV6-2 or TRBV6-3 with TRBJ2-7, with 10 bases that match TRBD2. Trimming removed 6 bases from V and 3 bases from J; junction bases left unmatched: 5. The CDR3 spans 14 residues. Germline CDR1 MNHEY, CDR2 SVGEGT. The CDR3 sequence is CASSPGLALYEQYF. The CDR3 region has the DNA TGTGCCAGCAGCCCGGGACTAGCGCTCTACGAGCAGTACTTC.

This clone was counted once. The genes are TRBV6-5 and TRBJ1-5, with D possibly matching TRBD1 (5 bases). Trimming cost V 2 bases and J 2 bases, with 7 bases left between them. The CDR3 loop spans 14 amino acids. CDR1 and CDR2 from the germline V gene are MNHEY and SVGAGI. The CDR3 DNA reads TGTGCCAGCAGTTACGGGGCAGGCAATCAGCCCCAGCATTTT. Encoded protein: CASSYGAGNQPQHF.

This sequence joins TRBV4-3 and TRBJ1-4, with D possibly matching TRBD1 (5 bases). This CDR3 is built from 17 residues. Trimming removed 1 base at V and 0 bases at J, with 12 bases between. Germline lookup yields CDR1 LGHNA and CDR2 YSLEER. CDR3 amino acids: CASSQGARASTNEKLFF. CDR3 coding DNA: TGCGCCAGCAGCCAAGGTGCCAGGGCGTCAACTAATGAAAAACTGTTTTTT.

The V gene is TRBV18, the J gene TRBJ2-7; D might be TRBD1 (7 bases). Between the trimmed V and J ends, which lost 3 bases and 3 bases, there was a span of 9 bases. The CDR3 sequence is 13 residues long. Germline V gives CDR1 KGHSH, CDR2 LQKENI. CDR3 sequence (DNA): TGTGCCAGCTCACCCAGGGGGGACTACGAGCAGTACTTC. Translation: CASSPRGDYEQYF.

This clone was recorded once. The rearrangement links TRBV3-1 (or the pseudogene TRBV3-2) to TRBJ2-1; weak D call: TRBD1 (6 bases). V gave up 4 bases and J gave up 7 bases, with 26 bases separating them. The CDR3 runs 18 residues. From germline, CDR1 is LGHDT and CDR2 YNNKEL (reference sequence). CDR3 in amino acids: CASSPGNLQGFTSNEQFF. In DNA form, the CDR3 reads TGTGCCAGCAGCCCAGGAAATCTACAGGGTTTCACGAGTAATGAGCAGTTCTTC.

The chain links TRBV7-2 to TRBJ1-5; D is unresolved. The CDR3 extends over 13 amino acids. Germline V lookup: CDR1 SGHTA, CDR2 FQGNSA. Trimming took off 3 bases at V and 5 bases at J, with 8 bases between the two ends. The CDR3 coding sequence is TGTGCCAGCAGCTTCCGGTCGGATCAGCCCCAGCATTTT. It translates to CASSFRSDQPQHF.

The rearrangement uses TRBV27 and TRBJ2-5; D is perhaps TRBD1 (5 bases). CDR3 length: 13 amino acids. V was pared by 7 bases and J by 2 bases, with 11 bases between. Per the germline V gene, CDR1 is MNHEY and CDR2 is SMNVEV (reference sequence). In nucleotides, the CDR3 is TGTGCCAGCAAGTCAGGGAATCAAGAGACCCAGTACTTC. Its translation: CASKSGNQETQYF.

The chain joins TRBV5-6 to TRBJ2-2, with 9 nucleotides matching TRBD2. CDR3 length equals 15 residues. Losses at the gene ends were 4 bases for V and 3 bases for J; bases not matched to a gene: 4. CDR1 is SGHDT and CDR2 is YYEEEE in the germline V gene. CDR3 nucleotide sequence: TGTGCCAGCAGCCGACTAGCGGCGGACACCGGGGAGCTGTTTTTT. This codes for CASSRLAADTGELFF.

This chain joins TRBV21-1 and TRBJ2-1; the table's D gene call, TRBD2, was not cross checked with the DNA. TRBV21-1 is given as a pseudogene. CDR3 size: 15 residues. For the CDR3, the DNA is TGTGCCAGCAGCAAGGCTAGTAACTCCTACAATGAGCAGTTCTTC. The encoded protein is CASSKASNSYNEQFF.

This chain connects TRBV5-1 to TRBJ2-7; 14 nucleotides align to TRBD2. Losses at the gene ends were 3 bases for V and 5 bases for J; bases not matched to a gene: 7. This CDR3 is built from 16 residues. Germline CDR1 and CDR2: SGHRS and YFSETQ. CDR3 nucleotides: TGCGCCAGCAGCTCAGGACTAGCGGGAGGTATCCACGAGCAGTACTTC. Translating gives CASSSGLAGGIHEQYF.

In its sample, this clone was seen once. Relative to the germline gene, one junction end is altered; a read error may explain this. This chain uses TRBV7-7 with TRBJ2-5; 11 bases agree with TRBD2. There are 17 residues in the CDR3. Germline assignment: CDR1 SSHAT and CDR2 FNYEAQ (reference sequence). Written as DNA, the CDR3 is TGTGCTAGCAGCCGCACCCCCCCTACTAGCGGGAGCGAGACCCAGTACTTC. It translates to CASSRTPPTSGSETQYF.

The V gene is TRBV7-2, the J gene TRBJ2-7; no clear D gene. V was pared by 4 bases and J by 4 bases, with 5 bases between. CDR1 SGHTA and CDR2 FQGNSA come from the germline V gene. This CDR3 contains 11 residues. The CDR3 DNA is TGTGCCAGCAGCTCTAGGTACGAGCAGTACTTC. It specifies CASSSRYEQYF.

This chain connects TRBV6-5 to TRBJ1-2, with D possibly TRBD1 on 5 matching bases. CDR1 is MNHEY, CDR2 SVGAGI, per germline. The V gene lost 7 bases and the J gene lost 1 base, with 16 bases spanning the gap. This CDR3 is built from 15 residues. The CDR3 DNA reads TGTGCCAGCAATAGACAGTACAACCGTAACTATGGCTACACCTTC. It yields the protein CASNRQYNRNYGYTF.

This sequence joins TRBV18 and TRBJ2-7, with D possibly TRBD1 on 7 matching bases. Trimming shortened V by 3 bases and J by 5 bases, and 14 bases separated the two germline ends. This CDR3 has 14 residues. CDR1 and CDR2 from the germline V gene are KGHSH and LQKENI. CDR3 loop: CASSPNRGGDEQYF. CDR3 in DNA: TGTGCCAGCTCACCTAACAGGGGAGGTGACGAGCAGTACTTC.

The CDR3 sequence is CASSAGGESYEQYF. Here the CDR3 DNA reads TGCGCCAGCAGCGCCGGTGGAGAGTCCTACGAGCAGTACTTC. This chain connects TRBV5-1 to TRBJ2-7; D is ambiguous. The germline V and J ends were trimmed by 4 bases and 1 base, with 12 bases remaining between them. Germline V gene lookup returns CDR1 SGHRS and CDR2 YFSETQ. This CDR3 comprises 14 residues.

V usage is TRBV7-6 and J usage is TRBJ1-3; 8 nucleotides align to TRBD1. With 5 bases clipped from V and 0 bases from J, the junction kept 3 bases outside the gene matches. The CDR3 covers 15 residues. The germline V gene has CDR1 SGHVS and CDR2 FNYEAQ. The CDR3 sequence: CASSQDRVSGNTIYF. The CDR3 region has the DNA TGTGCCAGCAGCCAGGACAGGGTCTCTGGAAACACCATATATTTT.

The rearrangement links TRBV27 to TRBJ2-5; no clear D. Germline V gives CDR1 MNHEY, CDR2 SMNVEV (reference sequence). The CDR3 loop spans 13 amino acids. V was cut by 3 bases and J by 1 base, with 6 bases left in between. CDR3 coding DNA: TGTGCCAGCAGTTTCAGAGGCCAAGAGACCCAGTACTTC. Translating it yields CASSFRGQETQYF.

This clone was detected only once. The J gene is TRBJ2-1, the V gene TRBV6-2 or TRBV6-3, with D possibly being TRBD2 (6 bases). V lost 4 bases to trimming and J lost 4 bases, with 11 bases between them. The CDR3 has 14 amino acids. CDR1 and CDR2 from the germline V gene are MNHEY and SVGEGT. This chain's CDR3 is CASSSGTGYNEQFF. The CDR3 DNA reads as TGTGCCAGCAGTTCCGGGACTGGATACAATGAGCAGTTCTTC.

This chain joins TRBV6-2 or TRBV6-3 and TRBJ1-5; TRBD1 matches at 7 bases. With V trimmed by 5 bases and J by 7 bases, 8 bases remained unmatched. This CDR3 comprises 14 residues. Per the germline V gene, CDR1 is MNHEY and CDR2 is SVGEGT. CDR3 in amino acids: CASSPRQGEQPQHF. The CDR3 DNA reads as TGTGCCAGCAGTCCAAGACAGGGAGAGCAGCCCCAGCATTTT.

This clone was counted a single time. This chain joins TRBV30 and TRBJ1-1; a possible D gene is TRBD1 (5 bases). Germline V CDR1 and CDR2: GTSNPN, SVGIG (reference sequence). The V and J ends lost 2 bases and 4 bases respectively, with 17 bases between them. There are 15 residues in the CDR3. The CDR3 DNA is TGTGCCTGGAGTTCCGGGGGACCTACTGCCACTGAAGCTTTCTTT. Protein: CAWSSGGPTATEAFF.